A single sample gave rise to the 31 T cell receptor beta chains below, sequenced in a study of technical replicates of blood from a few donors. Only in-frame clones appear in the TCRdb table, and some are missing; sequencing was by immunoSEQ multiplex PCR. The data hold 75,000 to 100,000 clones, with 90% to 95% observed a single time. The material sequenced was T cells isolated from PBMCs. The receptors shown here come from a human donor in good health.

V usage is TRBV29-1 and J usage is TRBJ1-2, with 9 bases lining up with TRBD1. Germline V gene sequence: CDR1 SQVTM, CDR2 ANQGSEA. CDR3 length: 13 amino acids. The junction had 4 bases not matched to a gene; V was cut back by 6 bases and J by 2 bases. Written as DNA, the CDR3 is TGCAGCGTCTGGACAGGGGACAACTATGGCTACACCTTC. Translating it yields CSVWTGDNYGYTF.

This clone has a handful of counts. The chain couples TRBV9 to TRBJ1-1; 7 nucleotides align to TRBD1. The germline gives CDR1 SGDLS, CDR2 YYNGEE. V lost 5 bases and J lost 2; bases outside the gene matches: 6. The CDR3 is 14 amino acids. Written as DNA, the CDR3 is TGTGCCAGCAGTAAGGGACAGCTTAACACTGAAGCTTTCTTT. Residues: CASSKGQLNTEAFF.

J is TRBJ2-1 and V is TRBV9, with 10 bases fitting TRBD2. Germline CDR1 and CDR2: SGDLS and YYNGEE. V lost 6 bases, J lost 5 bases, and 11 bases stayed unmatched. The CDR3 contains 16 residues. For the CDR3, the DNA is TGTGCCAGCACAAGGGGGCTAGCGGGAGTAAACAATGAGCAGTTCTTC. Its translation is CASTRGLAGVNNEQFF.

The V and J genes are TRBV19 and TRBJ2-1, with 9 bases that match TRBD1. Germline-derived CDR1 and CDR2 are LNHDA and SQIVND (reference sequence). V lost 0 bases to trimming and J lost 8 bases; unmatched junction nucleotides: 11. The CDR3 extends over 17 amino acids. The CDR3 DNA sequence: TGTGCCAGTAGTATAGATTTATCAGGACAGGGGAGGGATGAGCAGTTCTTC. Translation gives CASSIDLSGQGRDEQFF.

The gene calls are TRBV7-8 and TRBJ2-3; D is undetermined. This CDR3 has 12 amino acids. Germline lookup yields CDR1 SGHVS and CDR2 FQNEAQ. Between the trimmed V and J ends, which lost 4 bases and 4 bases, there was a span of 6 bases. The CDR3 nucleotides read TGTGCCAGCAGCTCTTTCCCAGATACGCAGTATTTT. The encoded protein is CASSSFPDTQYF. The full variable domain, with the rest looked up from reference TRBV7-8 and TRBJ2-3, is GAGVSQSPRYKVAKRGQDVALRCDPISGHVSLFWYQQALGQGPEFLTYFQNEAQLDKSGLPSDRFFAERPEGSVSTLKIQRTQQEDSAVYLCASSSFPDTQYFGPGTRLTVL.

This chain joins TRBV6-5 and TRBJ2-2; no definite D call. Deletions cut 0 bases from V and 6 bases from J, with 5 bases between. Per the germline V gene, CDR1 is MNHEY and CDR2 is SVGAGI. This CDR3 comprises 13 residues. This chain's CDR3 is CASSYSSPGELFF. In nucleotides, the CDR3 is TGTGCCAGCAGTTACTCGTCTCCCGGGGAGCTGTTTTTT.

The chain joins TRBV15 to TRBJ2-7, with D maybe TRBD2 (6 bases). V lost 1 base to trimming and J lost 3 bases, with 10 bases between them. The V gene's germline CDR1 is LNHNV and CDR2 YYDKDF (reference sequence). CDR3 length: 14 residues. DNA of the CDR3: TGTGCCACCAGCAGAGTCGGTAGCGGCTACGAGCAGTACTTC. Residues: CATSRVGSGYEQYF.

The V call is TRBV10-3, the J call TRBJ2-2; 13 bases match TRBD2. There are 16 residues in the CDR3. The germline gives CDR1 ENHRY, CDR2 SYGVKD. The ends lost 10 bases at V and 0 bases at J; junction bases unmatched: 5. Here the CDR3 reads CATKGLAGPNTGELFF. The CDR3 region has the DNA TGTGCCACCAAGGGACTAGCGGGACCGAACACCGGGGAGCTGTTTTTT.

V gene TRBV2 combines with J gene TRBJ2-7, with 8 bases aligning to TRBD2. V lost 7 bases to trimming and J lost 6 bases; unmatched junction nucleotides: 11. From germline, CDR1 is SNHLY and CDR2 FYNNEI. This CDR3 is 14 amino acids long. CDR3 in amino acids: CASMEPGLVGEQYF. CDR3 coding DNA: TGTGCCAGCATGGAGCCGGGACTAGTCGGCGAGCAGTACTTC.

The chain links TRBV5-8 to TRBJ1-4; TRBD1 matches at 7 bases. The CDR3 extends over 17 amino acids. V dropped 0 bases and J dropped 4; count of bases not matched to a gene: 9. Per germline, CDR1 SGHTS and CDR2 YDEGEE. CDR3 protein: CASSLVFGGQSNEKLFF. The DNA of the CDR3 is TGTGCCAGCAGCTTGGTGTTTGGGGGACAGAGTAATGAAAAACTGTTTTTT.

In this sample, this clone turned up once. The chain is built from TRBV6-5 and TRBJ1-1; D gene ambiguous. CDR3 length: 13 amino acids. V dropped 3 bases and J dropped 11 bases, with 16 bases sitting between them. In germline, CDR1 is MNHEY, CDR2 SVGAGI. CDR3 in DNA: TGTGCCAGCAGTTATGACTCGAGTAGTTTGGCTTTCTTT. Amino acids: CASSYDSSSLAFF.

The chain is built from TRBV7-6 and TRBJ2-5, with D uncertain. This CDR3 is 15 amino acids long. The germline V and J ends were trimmed by 2 bases and 2 bases, with 12 bases remaining between them. The germline CDR1 and CDR2 sequences are SGHVS and FNYEAQ. The CDR3: CASSLLRQAQETQYF. CDR3 DNA sequence: TGTGCCAGCAGCTTACTACGACAAGCTCAAGAGACCCAGTACTTC.

As to this clone: Germline is not matched at one junction end, which may reflect a read error. This chain joins TRBV15 and TRBJ1-2, with TRBD1 as a possible D gene (5 bases). The CDR3 loop spans 14 amino acids. CDR1 and CDR2 from the germline V gene are LNHNV and YYDKDF (reference sequence). The CDR3 is CATSREVVDMEDFF. The DNA for the CDR3 is TGTGCCACCAGCAGAGAAGTTGTGGACATGGAAGACTTTTTC.

The V and J genes are TRBV7-2 and TRBJ2-3, with D tentatively TRBD2 (5 bases). V was cut by 3 bases and J by 1 base, with 11 bases left in between. This CDR3 has 15 amino acids. Per germline, CDR1 SGHTA and CDR2 FQGNSA. DNA for the CDR3: TGTGCCAGCAGCTTGGGTGGGAGCGGCACAGATACGCAGTATTTT. Amino acids: CASSLGGSGTDTQYF.

The V call is TRBV15, the J call TRBJ2-7, with TRBD1 matching over 9 bases. Trimming at V came to 3 bases and at J to 5 bases, leaving 5 bases not matched to a gene. CDR1 is LNHNV, CDR2 YYDKDF, per germline (reference sequence). The CDR3 totals 14 residues. CDR3: CATSRPGTGHEQYF. The CDR3 DNA is TGTGCCACCAGCAGGCCCGGGACAGGGCACGAGCAGTACTTC. The full variable domain, rest sourced from reference TRBV15 and TRBJ2-7, is DAMVIQNPRYQVTQFGKPVTLSCSQTLNHNVMYWYQQKSSQAPKLLFHYYDKDFNNEADTPDNFQSRRPNTSFCFLDIRSPGLGDTAMYLCATSRPGTGHEQYFGPGTRLTVT.

The chain joins TRBV28 to TRBJ2-7, with 7 bases fitting TRBD1. Germline CDR1 and CDR2: MDHEN and SYDVKM. CDR3 length: 15 residues. Trimming took 5 bases from V and 7 from J; bases not matched to a gene: 14. CDR3 loop: CASSPPDRDMAEQYF. The DNA of the CDR3 is TGTGCCAGCAGTCCCCCAGACAGGGACATGGCGGAGCAGTACTTC.

On this clone itself: At one end, the junction sequence differs from germline, possibly due to a read error. The chain links TRBV30 to TRBJ2-3; 7 bases are a match to TRBD2. The CDR3 has 11 residues. CDR1 GTSNPN and CDR2 SVGIG come from the germline V gene (reference sequence). CDR3 sequence: CAWSGSGIHAF. In DNA, the CDR3 is TGTGCCTGGAGTGGGAGCGGGATTCACGCGTTT.

The CDR3 protein is CASSGGLAGATQYF. CDR3 sequence (DNA): TGTGCCAGCAGCGGGGGACTAGCGGGAGCTACGCAGTATTTT. V and J are TRBV5-4 and TRBJ2-3; 14 bases map to TRBD2. V shed 4 bases and J 8 bases; nucleotides not matched to a gene: 3. Germline values: CDR1 SGHNT, CDR2 YYREEE (reference sequence). The CDR3 contains 14 residues.

The chain is built from TRBV7-9 and TRBJ2-3; D is undetermined. Germline CDR1 is SEHNR and CDR2 is FQNEAQ (reference sequence). Trimming pared 3 bases from V and 2 bases from J, leaving 21 bases between. The CDR3 runs 18 residues. DNA of the CDR3: TGTGCCAGCAGCTTTTCTGCCTTATTTGAGAGCGACACAGATACGCAGTATTTT. This translates into CASSFSALFESDTDTQYF.

The rearrangement uses TRBV28 and TRBJ2-1; TRBD1 is a possible D gene (5 bases). V was pared by 3 bases and J by 4 bases, with 13 bases between. This CDR3 has 15 residues. Germline V gene sequence: CDR1 MDHEN, CDR2 SYDVKM. The CDR3 region has the DNA TGTGCCAGCAGTTTCGGGCCGGCAGGGTACAATGAGCAGTTCTTC. Translated, it gives CASSFGPAGYNEQFF.

The J gene is TRBJ2-7, the V gene TRBV4-1, with 7 bases fitting TRBD2. Germline CDR1 reads MGHRA; CDR2 reads YSYEKL. The CDR3 consists of 16 residues. V lost 6 bases to trimming and J lost 4 bases; unmatched junction nucleotides: 15. The CDR3 DNA is TGCGCCAGCAGTCGCCGTAGGCGGGAGAAAGGGTACGAGCAGTACTTC. Translated, it gives CASSRRRREKGYEQYF.

The J gene is TRBJ2-7, the V gene TRBV6-5; possibly TRBD1 for D (6 bases). V shed 5 bases and J shed 3 bases, with 14 bases lying between them. The CDR3 length is 14 residues. Germline V gene sequence: CDR1 MNHEY, CDR2 SVGAGI. The CDR3 is CASSRDRIHYEQYF. CDR3 nucleotides: TGTGCCAGCAGTCGAGACAGGATACACTACGAGCAGTACTTC.

The chain employs TRBV5-6 and TRBJ2-7; tentatively, D is TRBD1 (6 bases). Gene TRBJ2-4 matches the end of the DNA better, so the J call may be wrong. The CDR3 is made up of 12 amino acids. The germline gives CDR1 SGHDT, CDR2 YYEEEE. In DNA form, the CDR3 reads TGTGCCAGCAGCATTGGACAGACCATTCAGTACTTC. The encoded protein is CASSIGQTIQYF.

This clone came up once. The chain combines TRBV19 with TRBJ2-7; 9 bases map to TRBD1. Looked up from germline, CDR1 is LNHDA and CDR2 is SQIVND (reference sequence). The CDR3 totals 18 residues. The V gene end was trimmed by 5 bases and the J gene end by 2 bases; junction bases not matched to a gene: 16. The CDR3, as DNA: TGTGCCAGTAGTGTAACCACAGGGGGCTGGGGCGGGACCTACGAGCAGTACTTC. It yields the protein CASSVTTGGWGGTYEQYF.

The rearrangement links TRBV15 to TRBJ2-3; 10 bases agree with TRBD2. The J segment lost 5 bases and the V segment lost 3 bases, leaving 11 bases of the junction unmatched. The CDR3 has 17 residues. Germline V gene lookup returns CDR1 LNHNV and CDR2 YYDKDF (reference sequence). The CDR3: CATSSPELAGRLDTQYF. Written as DNA, the CDR3 is TGTGCCACCAGCAGCCCCGAACTAGCGGGAAGGTTAGATACGCAGTATTTT.

The V call is TRBV13, the J call TRBJ2-1; possibly TRBD2 for D (6 bases). The CDR3 runs to 15 residues. Germline V gene data show CDR1 as PRHDT and CDR2 as FYEKMQ (reference sequence). V was shortened by 0 bases and J by 4 bases, with 10 bases between the two germline ends. The CDR3 DNA is TGTGCCAGCAGCTTAGGGCGGGATTGGTACAATGAGCAGTTCTTC. Residues: CASSLGRDWYNEQFF.

The rearrangement links TRBV27 to TRBJ1-2, with D tentatively TRBD1 (6 bases). The length of the CDR3 is 14 residues. Trimming took off 0 bases at V and 4 bases at J, with 9 bases between the two ends. Germline values: CDR1 MNHEY, CDR2 SMNVEV (reference sequence). The CDR3 nucleotides are TGTGCCAGCAGTTTATCGAAGGACAGCTATGGCTACACCTTC. It is translated as CASSLSKDSYGYTF.

This clone was found once. V is TRBV6-1 and J is TRBJ2-7, with TRBD2 matching over 7 bases. There are 13 residues in the CDR3. Germline lookup yields CDR1 MNHNS and CDR2 SASEGT. The trim removed 11 bases at V and 2 bases at J, leaving 9 bases unmatched. CDR3: CAAGANGAYEQYF. CDR3 bases: TGTGCCGCGGGAGCCAACGGAGCCTACGAGCAGTACTTC.

Points on this clone: One end of the junction does not line up with germline, which may come from a read error. The chain couples TRBV7-7 to TRBJ2-1; 9 nucleotides match TRBD1. The CDR3 has 16 residues. Germline assignment: CDR1 SSHAT and CDR2 FNYEAQ (reference sequence). Here the CDR3 DNA reads TGCGCTGAGGACAGGGGAGCGCCCGTCTCCTACAATGAGCAGTTCTTC. This gives the protein CAEDRGAPVSYNEQFF.

This sequence joins TRBV5-1 and TRBJ2-7; the match to TRBD1 covers 8 bases. The CDR3 runs to 14 residues. V dropped 4 bases and J dropped 3; count of bases not matched to a gene: 6. The V gene's germline CDR1 is SGHRS and CDR2 YFSETQ. CDR3 in DNA: TGCGCCAGCAGCACCGGGACAGGAAACTACGAGCAGTACTTC. This translates into CASSTGTGNYEQYF.

This sequence joins TRBV4-3 and TRBJ2-7; the match to TRBD2 covers 10 bases. CDR3 length equals 17 residues. Germline trimming cut 0 bases from V and 2 bases from J; bases unmatched to any gene: 7. In germline, CDR1 is LGHNA, CDR2 YSLEER. This chain's CDR3 is CASSQEMSGRGTYEQYF. DNA of the CDR3: TGCGCCAGCAGCCAAGAAATGAGCGGGAGGGGAACCTACGAGCAGTACTTC.